The TCR beta chain under discussion was sequenced for a study of T cell responses to AZD1222 COVID-19 vaccine. CDR1 and CDR2 from the germline V gene are SEHNR and FQNEAQ (reference sequence). V was trimmed by 1 base and J by 8 bases, leaving 11 bases between them. The CDR3 runs 13 residues. TCRdb's copy holds only in-frame clones and misses some; the assay was immunoSEQ multiplex PCR. The repertoire holds around 94,000 clones, with roughly 83% as singletons. To note about this clone: Its antigen is undetermined.

Study results and caveats: Regions left unmutated in variants are reportedly the target of nearly half of spike-specific TCRs. Elevations in Spike-specific TCR breadth and depth followed administration of two AZD1222 doses.

The TCR comes from an adult in good health. Sequencing was performed on peripheral blood, taken on day 0 of AZD1222 vaccination. This chain joins TRBV7-9 and TRBJ1-2; D not resolved. This chain's CDR3 is CASSLGESRGYTF. CDR3 DNA sequence: TGTGCCAGCAGCTTAGGGGAATCGCGAGGCTACACCTTC.